The clone carrying this TCR beta chain appeared a few times. Its antigen is currently unknown. The entry originates in a study of beta chain features in type 1 diabetes. Study details: The study examined 90 million to 130 million sorted cells across all samples.

Germline CDR1 MDHEN, CDR2 SYDVKM. The CDR3 covers 19 residues. The J segment lost 7 bases and the V segment lost 3 bases, leaving 19 bases of the junction unmatched. The study, taken as a whole, reports: Diminished insertions and augmented deletions at VDJ junctions characterized type 1 diabetes patients. Among all four CD4+ subsets, Type 1 diabetes patients had TCRB CDR3s that were moderately but significantly shorter.

Every bit of the isolated RNA underwent reverse transcription, so sequencing read expressed TCRB transcripts. Using immunoSEQ multiplex PCR, the repertoire was profiled, and TCRdb retains in-frame clones only, with some absent. The sample lists hundreds of thousands of clones; 15% were seen once. The chain uses TRBV28 and TRBJ2-1; 9 positions agree with TRBD2. Sequences were obtained from naive CD4+ T cells from blood. The source is a young man with type 1 diabetes. The CDR3 DNA follows: TGTGCCAGCAGTTTGGACACCTTCGTTAGCGGGAGTTGGGGGAATGAGCAGTTCTTC. Amino acid sequence: CASSLDTFVSGSWGNEQFF.